This T cell receptor beta chain comes out of a study of neurological immune-mediated disorders (dated by TCRdb to between 2018 and 2021). For the study in its entirety: Peripheral blood TCR-beta repertoires from HTLV-I-associated myelopathy (HAM/TSP) patients, multiple sclerosis patients and healthy controls were compared by UMI-based sequencing. The 95 to 120 TCR-beta libraries included longitudinal samples, technical triplicates and paired sorted CD4+ and CD8+ T-cell subsets alongside PBMC samples. The cohort included some 66 subjects: about 15 with HAM/TSP, some 34 with multiple sclerosis, and some 20 healthy controls. What the authors observed across the whole study: The highest TCR clonal expansion was observed in HAM/TSP patients, whereas the lowest was observed in MS patients, even when compared with healthy controls. No identical CDR3 amino acid sequences were found to be shared among expanded clones across subjects, suggesting that TCR-beta repertoires were private in all groups.

Based on the germline V gene, the CDR1 and CDR2 sequences are SGHRS and YFSETQ. Measured from the cysteine to the phenylalanine, the CDR3 is 11 residues long. Left in the record is the CDR3 DNA by itself, 33 bases read in frame from the first base. The germline V end is reduced by 5 bases and the J end by 7 bases; junction bases left unmatched: 2. For the unsorted PBMC libraries, 2 million PBMCs were stored in RNAlater at -80 degrees C until RNA extraction and were used to generate the libraries. Peripheral blood was subjected to Ficoll-Hypaque density gradient centrifugation to isolate PBMCs, which were then cryopreserved in liquid nitrogen. To synthesize cDNA, template-switch 5'RACE was performed with a primer carrying a 10-nucleotide random unique molecular identifier so that each TCR transcript was tagged. Every sequencing run covered 15-18 subjects and yielded more than 180 million TCR-beta sequences. The RNeasy kit was used to extract total RNA. The KAPA Real-time Library Amplification kit was used to amplify TCR-beta VDJ regions with primers targeting the TCR constant region and the 5'RACE anchor. Sample indexes and Illumina adaptors were added in a first PCR, and a second PCR then increased library yield. After purification with Ampure beads, the TCR product of roughly 650 bp was size-selected on a 2% E-gel SizeSelection system. Before pooling, library quality was checked on a Bioanalyzer, concentration was measured with Qubit, and libraries were quantified with the Kapa Library Quantification kit. An Illumina HiSeq 2500 was used to sequence the libraries paired-end at 2 x 150 bp. To increase sequence diversity, roughly 24-30% phiX was spiked into each library pool. Per the authors' processing: The quality-filtered reads were processed with the UMI-based MiGEC pipeline, whose error correction step removed more than 85% of the raw TCR sequences. VDJ genes were aligned to IMGT germline references, and each clonotype was defined by a unique CDR3 amino acid sequence together with V-J genes. Clonal expansion, Shannon diversity and CDR3 relatedness were evaluated with VDJtools (CalcPairwiseDistances, ClusterSamples), while phylogenetic trees were built in CLCbio workbench. Expanded clones were defined as having at least 8 unique UMIs, based on coefficient-of-variation modelling across technical triplicates. The public reads were quality trimmed at Q25 with fastp and then assembled into clones with MiXCR by TCRdb, keeping productive beta chains. Each CDR3 protein appears once, grouped with its most common genes and DNA. What appears here as the V and J calls and clone size reflects TCRdb's work, not the paper's. The sample includes about 36,000 distinct CDR3 sequences, with about 9.3% observed a single time. 6.6% of the sample is in the top ten clones.

This clonotype was observed at least ten times. No cognate antigen has been identified for it. No base quality values were provided; no much bigger clone lies one nucleotide off. This clonotype was obtained from a woman aged 25 to 39 with HTLV-1-associated myelopathy (HAM/TSP). The V and J segments used are TRBV5-1 and TRBJ1-1; TRBD1 matches 7 bases in the middle. Material: PBMCs. The encoded CDR3 is CASRQGGEAFF. The nucleotides read TGCGCCAGCAGGCAGGGGGGTGAAGCTTTCTTT.